This TCR beta chain was identified in a study of blood T cell repertoires in COVID-19. About the study: The United States, Italy and Spain provided the acute and convalescent COVID-19 samples.

Produced via immunoSEQ multiplex PCR; TCRdb's table is partial and in-frame only. Here the sample spans around 250,000 clones, 88% being singletons. CDR3 length: 17 residues. Per germline, CDR1 DFQATT and CDR2 SNEGSKA (reference sequence). With 3 bases clipped from V and 1 base from J, the junction kept 12 bases outside the gene matches. This receptor was taken from a woman aged 40 to 50 who had been exposed to COVID-19. This sequence joins TRBV20-1 and TRBJ2-3; 8 bases are a match to TRBD2. The sample comprised PBMCs or T cells enriched from blood (not recorded which). CDR3 loop: CSASIGGGSRGTDTQYF. In DNA form, the CDR3 reads TGCAGTGCTAGTATAGGCGGGGGGAGCAGAGGCACAGATACGCAGTATTTT.